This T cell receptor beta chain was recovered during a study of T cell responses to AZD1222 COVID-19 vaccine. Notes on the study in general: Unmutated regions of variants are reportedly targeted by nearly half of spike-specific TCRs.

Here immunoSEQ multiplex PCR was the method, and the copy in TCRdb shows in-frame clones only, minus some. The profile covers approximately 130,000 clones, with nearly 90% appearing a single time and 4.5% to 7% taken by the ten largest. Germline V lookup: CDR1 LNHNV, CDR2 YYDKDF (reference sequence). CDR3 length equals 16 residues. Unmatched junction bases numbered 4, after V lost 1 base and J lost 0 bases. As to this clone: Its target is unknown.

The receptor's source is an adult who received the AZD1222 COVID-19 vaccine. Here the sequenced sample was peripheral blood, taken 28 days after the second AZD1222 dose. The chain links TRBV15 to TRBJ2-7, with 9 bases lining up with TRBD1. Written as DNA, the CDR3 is TGTGCCACCAGCAGAGGTGGGACAGGGACCTCCTACGAGCAGTACTTC. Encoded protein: CATSRGGTGTSYEQYF.